Listed below are T cell receptor beta chains from one sample, sequenced in a study of blood T cell repertoires in COVID-19. Only in-frame clones appear in the TCRdb table, and some are missing; sequencing was by immunoSEQ multiplex PCR. Here the sample spans roughly 100,000 clones, approximately 88% being singletons. Sequences were obtained from peripheral blood. The receptor source for this set is a woman in her sixties with acute or convalescent COVID-19. Each CDR3 is given with its conserved first and last residue. Fields, in order: J gene, V gene, D gene, clone size, CDR3 protein, CDR3 DNA. The D gene is left open where the match is weak. Rows may omit the clone size; those that give it use once, few, many or a size class.

j_call: TRBJ1-2; v_call: TRBV27; d_call: NA; clone_size: NA; cdr3_aa: CASSPLGGNDGYTF; cdr3_nt: TGTGCCAGCAGCCCCCTCGGGGGGAATGACGGCTACACCTTC
j_call: TRBJ1-1; v_call: TRBV2; d_call: NA; clone_size: few; cdr3_aa: CASRQVLNTEAFF; cdr3_nt: TGTGCCAGCCGACAGGTCCTTAACACTGAAGCTTTCTTT
j_call: TRBJ1-3; v_call: TRBV19; d_call: NA; clone_size: NA; cdr3_aa: CASRQSVNTIYF; cdr3_nt: TGTGCCAGCCGACAGTCCGTTAACACCATATATTTT
j_call: TRBJ2-1; v_call: TRBV7-3; d_call: TRBD2; clone_size: NA; cdr3_aa: CASSSSGNEQFF; cdr3_nt: TGTGCCAGCAGCTCTAGCGGGAATGAGCAGTTCTTC
j_call: TRBJ2-5; v_call: TRBV28; d_call: TRBD1; clone_size: NA; cdr3_aa: CASTKEGDRVKTQYF; cdr3_nt: TGTGCCAGCACGAAAGAGGGGGACAGGGTAAAGACCCAGTACTTC
j_call: TRBJ2-1; v_call: TRBV6-2/TRBV6-3; d_call: NA; clone_size: NA; cdr3_aa: CASSYFKGNEQFF; cdr3_nt: TGTGCCAGCAGTTACTTCAAGGGGAATGAGCAGTTCTTC
j_call: TRBJ1-3; v_call: TRBV9; d_call: NA; clone_size: few; cdr3_aa: CASSVATGSRSGNTIYF; cdr3_nt: TGTGCCAGCAGCGTAGCTACTGGTAGTCGGTCCGGAAACACCATATATTTT
j_call: TRBJ1-1; v_call: TRBV3-1/TRBV3-2; d_call: NA; clone_size: NA; cdr3_aa: CASSPYTGNTEAFF; cdr3_nt: TGTGCCAGCAGCCCTTATACAGGGAACACTGAAGCTTTCTTT
j_call: TRBJ2-1; v_call: TRBV9; d_call: TRBD2; clone_size: NA; cdr3_aa: CASSVRLAGGSNEQFF; cdr3_nt: TGTGCCAGCAGCGTCCGACTAGCGGGAGGGTCGAATGAGCAGTTCTTC
j_call: TRBJ2-3; v_call: TRBV6-5; d_call: TRBD1; clone_size: NA; cdr3_aa: CASSEGQGSSDTQYF; cdr3_nt: TGTGCCAGCAGCGAGGGACAGGGGAGTTCAGATACGCAGTATTTT
j_call: TRBJ2-7; v_call: TRBV28; d_call: NA; clone_size: NA; cdr3_aa: CASTSTASYEQYF; cdr3_nt: TGTGCCAGCACCTCGACAGCCAGCTACGAGCAGTACTTC
j_call: TRBJ2-1; v_call: TRBV9; d_call: TRBD2; clone_size: NA; cdr3_aa: CASSVEAGGFDEQFF; cdr3_nt: TGTGCCAGCAGCGTAGAAGCGGGAGGCTTCGATGAGCAGTTCTTC
j_call: TRBJ1-2; v_call: TRBV6-6; d_call: TRBD1; clone_size: NA; cdr3_aa: CASSYYDRVYGYTF; cdr3_nt: TGTGCCAGCAGTTACTATGACAGGGTCTATGGCTACACCTTC
j_call: TRBJ2-2; v_call: TRBV5-8; d_call: NA; clone_size: NA; cdr3_aa: CASSVGTTGTGELFF; cdr3_nt: TGTGCCAGCAGCGTCGGCACCACGGGAACCGGGGAGCTGTTTTTT
j_call: TRBJ1-6; v_call: TRBV5-1; d_call: TRBD1; clone_size: NA; cdr3_aa: CASSLTGDNSPLHF; cdr3_nt: TGCGCCAGCAGCTTAACAGGGGATAATTCACCCCTCCACTTT
j_call: TRBJ1-5; v_call: TRBV7-6; d_call: NA; clone_size: NA; cdr3_aa: CASSLVGSGNQPQHF; cdr3_nt: TGTGCCAGCAGCTTAGTGGGTTCGGGTAATCAGCCCCAGCATTTT
j_call: TRBJ1-1; v_call: TRBV5-5; d_call: NA; clone_size: NA; cdr3_aa: CASSLGHGGTEAFF; cdr3_nt: TGTGCCAGCAGCTTGGGCCACGGGGGGACTGAAGCTTTCTTT